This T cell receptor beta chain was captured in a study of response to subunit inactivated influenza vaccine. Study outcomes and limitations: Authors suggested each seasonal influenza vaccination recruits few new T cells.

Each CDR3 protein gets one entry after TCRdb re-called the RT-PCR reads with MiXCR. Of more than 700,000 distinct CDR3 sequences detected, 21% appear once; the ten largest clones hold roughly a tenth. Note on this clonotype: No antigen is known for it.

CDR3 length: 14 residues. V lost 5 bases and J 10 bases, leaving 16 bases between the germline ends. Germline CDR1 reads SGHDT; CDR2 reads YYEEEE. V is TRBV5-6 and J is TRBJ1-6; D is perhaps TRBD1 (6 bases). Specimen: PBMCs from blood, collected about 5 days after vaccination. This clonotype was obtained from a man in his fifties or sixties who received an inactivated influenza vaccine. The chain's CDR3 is CASSGTPQGSPLHF. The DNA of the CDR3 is TGTGCCAGCAGTGGGACTCCGCAGGGGTCACCCCTCCACTTT.